This is a list of T cell receptor beta chains from one sample in a study of spatial heterogeneity in lung cancer. TCRdb itself ran the 5' RACE reads through MiXCR, one entry per CDR3 protein. The sample holds 11,000 or so distinct CDR3 sequences, 3% to 5% seen once. Here the sequenced sample was normal lung tissue next to the tumor, taken at surgery. The receptors were sampled from a male donor with early-stage non-small cell lung cancer. Both conserved end residues are trimmed from each CDR3.

v_call	j_call	cdr3_aa
TRBV7-2	TRBJ1-1	ASSLDSITEAF
TRBV4-2	TRBJ2-3	ASSQGSKGGSGITDTQY
TRBV5-1	TRBJ2-7	ASSFDAGSLLYEQY
TRBV6-1	TRBJ2-5	ASNPGGYQETQY
TRBV27	TRBJ1-5	ASSPGTAGKQPQH
TRBV27	TRBJ2-2	ASSPGLAGGELF
TRBV19	TRBJ2-7	ASSRGQGRSYEQY
TRBV7-2	TRBJ1-2	ASSFLDRPYGYT
TRBV29-1	TRBJ2-6	SVVPQGAGANVLT
TRBV6-6	TRBJ1-2	ASSYGTASYT
TRBV7-9	TRBJ1-1	ASSPGQAEAF
TRBV4-2	TRBJ1-2	ASSQEAVGTAAPGYT
TRBV20-1	TRBJ2-1	SASNSLYEQF
TRBV7-9	TRBJ1-4	ASSWGTGINEKLF
TRBV7-2	TRBJ2-3	ASSQRPTDTQY
TRBV6-6	TRBJ2-7	ASSYSYTGTDEQY
TRBV7-9	TRBJ1-4	ASSQSTGAQDEKLF
TRBV6-5	TRBJ2-1	ASSRLALSYNEQF
TRBV7-2	TRBJ2-7	ASSLDGTSVFYEQY
TRBV12-3/TRBV12-4	TRBJ2-1	ASRGRVAGLDEQF
TRBV6-2/TRBV6-3	TRBJ2-6	ASSRIGESGANVLT
TRBV7-8	TRBJ2-5	ASSLGLAGRQETQY
TRBV20-1	TRBJ2-3	SAEGAVRTDTQY
TRBV4-1	TRBJ2-3	ASRLGVSTDTQY
TRBV7-2	TRBJ1-2	ASSLVGQGNYGYT
TRBV6-1	TRBJ1-5	ASSGPRNQPQH
TRBV18	TRBJ2-3	ASSPGTGGTDTQY
TRBV12-3/TRBV12-4	TRBJ2-2	ASSGSEGITGELF
TRBV10-2	TRBJ1-2	ASSELGSGYT
TRBV12-3/TRBV12-4	TRBJ2-7	ASTEGGLLFHEQY
TRBV27	TRBJ2-5	ASSFSGGAQETQY
TRBV7-2	TRBJ2-1	ASSFSGSRNNEQF